What follows are 13 T cell receptor beta chains derived from one specimen sequenced in a study of T cell changes during pregnancy in multiple sclerosis (dated by TCRdb to the late 2010s). The library was generated by the immunoSEQ multiplex PCR assay. TCRdb's version of the immuneACCESS table is confined to in-frame rearrangements and falls short of the full clone set. An unresolved V gene accounts for under half of the shortfall where checked; the remainder is of unknown origin. The sample profile shows tens of thousands of clones; around 90% of them were found once. The ten largest clonotypes hold roughly 1.4% of the sample. This specimen consisted of peripheral blood, obtained in the third trimester of pregnancy. These receptors were obtained from a female donor with multiple sclerosis, enrolled in a pregnancy study.

The chain links TRBV18 to TRBJ2-7; D remains unclear. Germline assignment: CDR1 KGHSH and CDR2 LQKENI. This CDR3 region has 12 residues. Trimming cost V 5 bases and J 0 bases, with 5 bases left between them. CDR3 region: CASSTSSYEQYF. The CDR3 region has the DNA TGTGCCAGCTCAACGAGCTCCTACGAGCAGTACTTC.

The chain combines TRBV27 with TRBJ1-5; D might be TRBD1 (6 bases). Germline V gene data show CDR1 as MNHEY and CDR2 as SMNVEV (reference sequence). Trimming removed 4 bases from V and 8 bases from J, with 24 bases in between. The CDR3 contains 17 residues. The chain's CDR3 is CASSSTARGPPVEPQHF. In DNA form, the CDR3 reads TGTGCCAGCAGTTCAACAGCCAGGGGCCCCCCCGTCGAGCCCCAGCATTTT.

The chain uses TRBV6-5 and TRBJ1-5; the D is unclear. CDR1 MNHEY and CDR2 SVGAGI come from the germline V gene. Trimming took 0 bases from V and 9 from J, leaving 12 bases between them. This CDR3 has 14 residues. CDR3 amino acids: CASSYSTGIGPQHF. CDR3 in DNA: TGTGCCAGCAGTTACTCGACGGGTATAGGGCCCCAGCATTTT.

This rearrangement joins TRBV11-2 to TRBJ1-1; TRBD1 agrees at 7 bases. CDR3 length: 15 amino acids. The germline V gene has CDR1 SGHAT and CDR2 FQNNGV. J was trimmed by 3 bases and V by 4 bases; bases with no gene match: 8. Written as DNA, the CDR3 is TGTGCCAGCAGCTCGCGACAGGGTGGAGACACTGAAGCTTTCTTT. This translates into CASSSRQGGDTEAFF.

This clone was seen a single time. This chain uses TRBV6-5 with TRBJ2-3; weak D call: TRBD1 (5 bases). V lost 7 bases, J lost 5 bases, and 19 bases lay in between. This CDR3 spans 15 amino acids. The germline V gene encodes CDR1 MNHEY and CDR2 SVGAGI. Here the CDR3 reads CASTRSGAEQDTQYF. As DNA, the CDR3 is TGTGCCAGCACTCGCTCTGGGGCCGAGCAAGATACGCAGTATTTT.

The chain couples TRBV30 to TRBJ1-2; perhaps TRBD1 as D (6 bases). Germline CDR1 is GTSNPN and CDR2 is SVGIG (reference sequence). CDR3 length: 13 amino acids. DNA of the CDR3: TGTGCTTCAAACAGGGAATGGGTCTATGGCTACACCTTC. Translation: CASNREWVYGYTF.

In DNA form, the CDR3 reads TGTGCCAGCAGCCCGACGCGGGGTTCGAATGGCTACACCTTC. Amino acids: CASSPTRGSNGYTF. This chain connects TRBV6-5 to TRBJ1-2; D unresolved. This CDR3 spans 14 amino acids. Germline loops: CDR1 MNHEY, CDR2 SVGAGI. Trimming left V 6 bases short and J 6 bases short, with 17 bases between.

This chain joins TRBV6-5 and TRBJ1-1, with D unclear. Germline CDR1 reads MNHEY; CDR2 reads SVGAGI. This CDR3 region has 14 residues. Trimming left V 11 bases short and J 0 bases short, with 16 bases between. The CDR3 nucleotides read TGTGCCGCCTCCATTGCAGGCATGAACACTGAAGCTTTCTTT. Its protein product is CAASIAGMNTEAFF.

The V gene is TRBV11-2, the J gene TRBJ2-1; the D gene is possibly TRBD1 (5 bases). The V end lost 0 bases, the J end lost 3 bases, and 9 bases lay between the germline ends. Germline V CDR1 and CDR2: SGHAT, FQNNGV. The CDR3 length is 15 residues. CDR3 protein: CASSLDPTDYNEQFF. The CDR3 region has the DNA TGTGCCAGCAGCTTAGACCCGACAGACTACAATGAGCAGTTCTTC. Looking up the rest from reference TRBV11-2 and TRBJ2-1 gives the full variable domain: EAGVAQSPRYKIIEKRQSVAFWCNPISGHATLYWYQQILGQGPKLLIQFQNNGVVDDSQLPKDRFSAERLKGVDSTLKIQPAKLEDSAVYLCASSLDPTDYNEQFFGPGTRLTVL.

This clone appeared a few times. The rearrangement uses TRBV28 and TRBJ1-1, with 7 nucleotides matching TRBD1. CDR1 and CDR2 from the germline V gene are MDHEN and SYDVKM. V trimming: 6 bases; J trimming: 6 bases; junction bases outside the gene matches: 7. This CDR3 spans 13 amino acids. Written as DNA, the CDR3 is TGTGCCAGCAGGGGCCACGACAGGGCTGAAGCTTTCTTT. Residues: CASRGHDRAEAFF. The variable domain in full, with the rest retrieved from reference TRBV28 and TRBJ1-1, is DVKVTQSSRYLVKRTGEKVFLECVQDMDHENMFWYRQDPGLGLRLIYFSYDVKMKEKGDIPEGYSVSREKKERFSLILESASTNQTSMYLCASRGHDRAEAFFGQGTRLTVV.

The chain is built from TRBV11-1 and TRBJ2-1; TRBD1 is a possible D gene (7 bases). CDR1 and CDR2 (germline): SGHAT, FQDESV (reference sequence). The V end was cut by 5 bases, the J end by 0 bases, with 14 bases between. The CDR3 extends over 16 amino acids. Written as DNA, the CDR3 is TGTGCCAGCAGCCCAGGCGGGACAGACTCCTACAATGAGCAGTTCTTC. This sequence encodes CASSPGGTDSYNEQFF. The variable domain in full, with the rest retrieved from reference TRBV11-1 and TRBJ2-1, is EAEVAQSPRYKITEKSQAVAFWCDPISGHATLYWYRQILGQGPELLVQFQDESVVDDSQLPKDRFSAERLKGVDSTLKIQPAELGDSAMYLCASSPGGTDSYNEQFFGPGTRLTVL.

The chain employs TRBV18 and TRBJ1-2; 11 bases agree with TRBD1. Per germline, CDR1 KGHSH and CDR2 LQKENI. Trimming took 4 bases from V and 8 from J; bases not matched to a gene: 6. This CDR3 region has 14 residues. This CDR3 is CASSQDRGRIGYTF. CDR3 nucleotide sequence: TGTGCCAGCTCACAGGACAGGGGGCGGATAGGCTACACCTTC.

The V and J genes are TRBV6-5 and TRBJ2-5; 9 nucleotides agree with TRBD2. V lost 7 bases and J lost 6; bases outside the gene matches: 12. Per germline, CDR1 MNHEY and CDR2 SVGAGI. The CDR3 spans 15 residues. DNA of the CDR3: TGTGCCAGCACCCCGGGGGCTAGCGGGGTTCAGACCCAGTACTTC. Its translation is CASTPGASGVQTQYF.